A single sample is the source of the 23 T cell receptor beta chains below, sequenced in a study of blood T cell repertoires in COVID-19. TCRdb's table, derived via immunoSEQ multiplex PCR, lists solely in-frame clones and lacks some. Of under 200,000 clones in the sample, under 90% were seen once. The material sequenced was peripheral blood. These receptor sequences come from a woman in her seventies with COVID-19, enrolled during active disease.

Here the CDR3 DNA reads TGTGCCAGCAGCCGGTACGGAGGGGACAATGAGCAGTTCTTC. Translating it yields CASSRYGGDNEQFF. The chain couples TRBV7-8 to TRBJ2-1; TRBD2 might be the D (6 bases). The germline gives CDR1 SGHVS, CDR2 FQNEAQ. Trimming removed 5 bases from V and 5 bases from J, with 13 bases in between. The CDR3 is 14 amino acids.

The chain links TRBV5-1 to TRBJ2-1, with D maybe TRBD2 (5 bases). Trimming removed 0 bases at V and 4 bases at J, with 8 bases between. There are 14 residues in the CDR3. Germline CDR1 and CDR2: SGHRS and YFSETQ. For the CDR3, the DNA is TGCGCCAGCAGCTTGGCCGGGGAGTACAATGAGCAGTTCTTC. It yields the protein CASSLAGEYNEQFF.

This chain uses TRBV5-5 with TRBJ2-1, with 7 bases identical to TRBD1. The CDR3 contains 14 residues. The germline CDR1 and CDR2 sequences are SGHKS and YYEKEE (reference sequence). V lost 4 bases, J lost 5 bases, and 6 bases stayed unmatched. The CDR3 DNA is TGTGCCAGCAGCCGATGGACAGGAGACAATGAGCAGTTCTTC. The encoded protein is CASSRWTGDNEQFF.

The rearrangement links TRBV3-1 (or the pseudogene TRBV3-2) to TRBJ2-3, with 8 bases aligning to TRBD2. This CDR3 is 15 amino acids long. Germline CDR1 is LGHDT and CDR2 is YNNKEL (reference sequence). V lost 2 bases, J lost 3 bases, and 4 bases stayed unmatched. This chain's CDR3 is CASSQKGLETDTQYF. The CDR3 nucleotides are TGTGCCAGCAGCCAAAAGGGACTAGAGACAGATACGCAGTATTTT.

DNA of the CDR3: TGTGCCAGCACCACGGGGACAGGGTTCTACGAGCAGTACTTC. Translated, it gives CASTTGTGFYEQYF. The chain joins TRBV28 to TRBJ2-7; 9 bases align to TRBD1. The CDR3 length is 14 residues. V lost 7 bases and J lost 3; bases outside the gene matches: 7. Germline V gene sequence: CDR1 MDHEN, CDR2 SYDVKM.

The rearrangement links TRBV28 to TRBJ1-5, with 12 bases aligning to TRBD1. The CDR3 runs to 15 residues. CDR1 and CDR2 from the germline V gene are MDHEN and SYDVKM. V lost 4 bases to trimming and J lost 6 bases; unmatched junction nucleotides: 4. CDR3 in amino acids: CASSWGTGGGQPQHF. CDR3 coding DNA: TGTGCCAGCAGTTGGGGGACAGGGGGCGGTCAGCCCCAGCATTTT.

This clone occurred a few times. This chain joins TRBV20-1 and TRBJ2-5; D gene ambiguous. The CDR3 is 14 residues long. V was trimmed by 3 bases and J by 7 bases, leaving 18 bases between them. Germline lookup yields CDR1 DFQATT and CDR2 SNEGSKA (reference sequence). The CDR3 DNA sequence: TGCAGTGCTAGTGAGACTCGCCAGCCGGGGACCCAGTACTTC. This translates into CSASETRQPGTQYF.

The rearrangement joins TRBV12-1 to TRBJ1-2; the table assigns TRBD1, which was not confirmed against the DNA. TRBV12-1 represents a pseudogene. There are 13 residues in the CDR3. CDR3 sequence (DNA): TGTGCCAGCAGCTTTCAGGGGAACTATGGCTACACCTTC. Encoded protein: CASSFQGNYGYTF.

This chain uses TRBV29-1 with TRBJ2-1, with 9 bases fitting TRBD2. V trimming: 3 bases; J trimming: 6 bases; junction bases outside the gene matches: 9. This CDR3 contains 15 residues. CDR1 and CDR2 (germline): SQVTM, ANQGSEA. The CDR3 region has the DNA TGCAGCGTTGAGACTCTGGCGGGAGGGGCCAATGAGCAGTTCTTC. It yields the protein CSVETLAGGANEQFF.

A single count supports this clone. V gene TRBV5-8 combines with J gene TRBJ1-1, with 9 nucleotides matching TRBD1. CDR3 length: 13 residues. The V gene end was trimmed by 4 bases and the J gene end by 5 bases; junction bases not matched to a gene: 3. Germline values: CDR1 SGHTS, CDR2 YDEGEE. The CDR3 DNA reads TGTGCCAGCAGCCGGACAGGGGTGACTGAAGCTTTCTTT. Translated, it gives CASSRTGVTEAFF.

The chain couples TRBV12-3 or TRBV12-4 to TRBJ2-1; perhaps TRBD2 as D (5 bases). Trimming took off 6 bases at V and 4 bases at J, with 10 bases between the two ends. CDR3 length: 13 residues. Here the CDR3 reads CASRSGGYNEQFF. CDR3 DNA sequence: TGTGCCAGCAGGAGCGGAGGTTACAATGAGCAGTTCTTC.

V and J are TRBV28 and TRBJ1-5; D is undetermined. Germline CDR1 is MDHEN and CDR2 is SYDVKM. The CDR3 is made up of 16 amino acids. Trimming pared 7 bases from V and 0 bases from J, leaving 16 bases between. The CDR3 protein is CASTFRGRSSNQPQHF. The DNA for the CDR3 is TGTGCCAGCACTTTTCGAGGGAGGAGTAGCAATCAGCCCCAGCATTTT.

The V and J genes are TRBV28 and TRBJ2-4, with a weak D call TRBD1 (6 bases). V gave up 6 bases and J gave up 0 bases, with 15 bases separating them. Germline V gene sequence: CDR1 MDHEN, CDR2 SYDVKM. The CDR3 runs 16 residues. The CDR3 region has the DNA TGTGCCAGCAGACCGACAGGCGAACTAGCCAAAAACATTCAGTACTTC. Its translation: CASRPTGELAKNIQYF.

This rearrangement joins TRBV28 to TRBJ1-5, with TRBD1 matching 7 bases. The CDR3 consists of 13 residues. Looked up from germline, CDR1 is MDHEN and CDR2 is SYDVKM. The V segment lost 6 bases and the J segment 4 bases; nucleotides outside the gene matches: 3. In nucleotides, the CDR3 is TGTGCCAGCAGGGCAGGGGGGAATCAGCCCCAGCATTTT. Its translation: CASRAGGNQPQHF.

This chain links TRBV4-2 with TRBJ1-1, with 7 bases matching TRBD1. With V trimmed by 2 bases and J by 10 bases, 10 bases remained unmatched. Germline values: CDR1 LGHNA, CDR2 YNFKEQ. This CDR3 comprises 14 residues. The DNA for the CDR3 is TGTGCCAGCAGCCAATCTGTGTCAGGGGGAGTAGCTTTCTTT. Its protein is CASSQSVSGGVAFF.

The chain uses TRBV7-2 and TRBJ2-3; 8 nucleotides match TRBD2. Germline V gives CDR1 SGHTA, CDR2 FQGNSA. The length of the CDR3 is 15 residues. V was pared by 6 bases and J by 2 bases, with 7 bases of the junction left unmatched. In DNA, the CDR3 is TGTGCCAGCAGGTCTCCGGGACTAGACACAGATACGCAGTATTTT. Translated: CASRSPGLDTDTQYF.

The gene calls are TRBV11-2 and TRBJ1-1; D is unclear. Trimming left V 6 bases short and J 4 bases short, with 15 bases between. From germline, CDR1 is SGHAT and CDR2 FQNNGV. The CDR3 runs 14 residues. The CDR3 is CASSDGRGFTEAFF. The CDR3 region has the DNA TGTGCCAGCAGTGACGGCCGGGGATTCACTGAAGCTTTCTTT.

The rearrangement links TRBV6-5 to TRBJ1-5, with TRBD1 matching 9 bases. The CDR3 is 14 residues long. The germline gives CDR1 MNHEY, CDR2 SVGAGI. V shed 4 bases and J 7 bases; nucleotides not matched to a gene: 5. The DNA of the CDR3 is TGTGCCAGCAGTTTGGGACAGGGACACCAGCCCCAGCATTTT. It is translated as CASSLGQGHQPQHF.

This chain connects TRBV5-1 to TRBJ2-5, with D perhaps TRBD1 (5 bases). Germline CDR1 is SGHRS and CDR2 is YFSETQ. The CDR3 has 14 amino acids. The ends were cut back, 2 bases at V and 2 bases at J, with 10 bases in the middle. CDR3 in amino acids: CASSFQGGQETQYF. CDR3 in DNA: TGCGCCAGCAGCTTCCAGGGTGGGCAAGAGACCCAGTACTTC.

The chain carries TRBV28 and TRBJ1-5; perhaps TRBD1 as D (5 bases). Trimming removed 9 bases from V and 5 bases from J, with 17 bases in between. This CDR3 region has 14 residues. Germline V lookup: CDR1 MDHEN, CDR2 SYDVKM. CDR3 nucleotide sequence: TGTGCCAGTTTGCCTGGCACAGGTTATCAGCCCCAGCATTTT. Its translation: CASLPGTGYQPQHF.

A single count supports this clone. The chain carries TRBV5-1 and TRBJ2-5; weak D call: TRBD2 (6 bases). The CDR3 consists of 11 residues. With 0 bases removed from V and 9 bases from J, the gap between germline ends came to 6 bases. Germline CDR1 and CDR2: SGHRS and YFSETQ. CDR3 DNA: TGCGCCAGCAGCTTGGGGGGGGCCCAGTACTTC. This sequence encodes CASSLGGAQYF. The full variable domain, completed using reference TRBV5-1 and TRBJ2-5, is KAGVTQTPRYLIKTRGQQVTLSCSPISGHRSVSWYQQTPGQGLQFLFEYFSETQRNKGNFPGRFSGRQFSNSRSEMNVSTLELGDSALYLCASSLGGAQYFGPGTRLLVL.

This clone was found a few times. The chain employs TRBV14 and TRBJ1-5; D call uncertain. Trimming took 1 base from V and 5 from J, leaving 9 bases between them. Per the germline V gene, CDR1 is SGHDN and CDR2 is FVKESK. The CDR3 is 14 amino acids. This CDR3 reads CASSQGGNHQPQHF. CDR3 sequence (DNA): TGTGCCAGCAGCCAAGGAGGCAACCATCAGCCCCAGCATTTT.

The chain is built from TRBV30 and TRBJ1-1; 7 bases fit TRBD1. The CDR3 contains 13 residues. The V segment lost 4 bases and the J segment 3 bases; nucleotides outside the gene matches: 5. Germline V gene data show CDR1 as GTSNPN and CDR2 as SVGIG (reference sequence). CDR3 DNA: TGTGCCTGGAACGGCAGGGGGGACACTGAAGCTTTCTTT. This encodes CAWNGRGDTEAFF.